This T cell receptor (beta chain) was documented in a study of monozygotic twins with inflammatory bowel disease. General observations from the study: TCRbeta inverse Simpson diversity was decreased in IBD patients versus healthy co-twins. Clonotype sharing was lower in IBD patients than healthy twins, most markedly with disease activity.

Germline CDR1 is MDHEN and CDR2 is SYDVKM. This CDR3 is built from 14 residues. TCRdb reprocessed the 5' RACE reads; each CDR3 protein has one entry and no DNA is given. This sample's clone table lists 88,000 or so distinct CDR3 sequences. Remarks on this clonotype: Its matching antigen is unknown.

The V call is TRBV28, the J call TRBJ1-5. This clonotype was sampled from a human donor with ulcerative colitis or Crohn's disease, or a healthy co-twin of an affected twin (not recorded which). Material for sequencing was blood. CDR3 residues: CASNEGSSNQPQHF.